This T cell receptor beta chain was captured in a study of cytomegalovirus exposure and HLA in healthy donors. Study-wide results and caveats: Most TCR beta V segments were productive about 90% or about 30% of the time in an earlier analysis. In a later analysis, several top co-occurrence clusters appeared linked to parvovirus B19, influenza, CMV and Epstein-Barr virus. HLA alleles showed associations with 16,951 TCR beta sequences in a later analysis, at a 0.05 false discovery rate.

Concerning this clone: Its antigen is currently unknown.

Use of 60 Vbeta and 13 Jbeta primers characterized the PCR. The method was immunoSEQ multiplex PCR; TCRdb's version includes in-frame clones alone and lacks a portion of them. The table records under 80,000 clones, approximately 75% of them present only once. Germline values: CDR1 SNHLY, CDR2 FYNNEI. The CDR3 is made up of 12 amino acids. The ends were cut back, 6 bases at V and 2 bases at J, with 8 bases in the middle. The sample comprised PBMCs. This chain links TRBV2 with TRBJ2-7; tentative D call: TRBD1 (5 bases). The sequence derives from a woman between 40 and 50 years old in good health and CMV-seronegative. CDR3 region: CASRGETYEQYF. The CDR3 DNA is TGTGCCAGCAGAGGGGAAACCTACGAGCAGTACTTC. Variable domain in full (rest from reference TRBV2 and TRBJ2-7): EPEVTQTPSHQVTQMGQEVILRCVPISNHLYFYWYRQILGQKVEFLVSFYNNEISEKSEIFDDQFSVERPDGSNFTLKIRSTKLEDSAMYFCASRGETYEQYFGPGTRLTVT.